This T cell receptor beta chain came from a study of a mutant IDH1 vaccine in newly diagnosed glioma (dated by TCRdb to the early 2020s). As for the study more broadly: Patients received eight vaccinations in weeks 1, 3, 5, 7, 11, 15, 19 and 23, corresponding to visits V03 through V10. Vaccination began 4-6 weeks after radiotherapy alone, or alongside temozolomide cycles in the chemotherapy-containing groups. The approximately 32 treated patients were approximately 62% male and approximately 40% female, with a mean age of around 40 years. Before enrollment, most patients had been given radiochemotherapy with temozolomide as standard therapy, while the rest had received either radiotherapy alone or temozolomide alone. Peripheral blood was collected at six visits: V03 (baseline), V05, V07, V10, V12 and V13. Longitudinal TCRB deep sequencing was done for 25 treated patients, wherever samples were available for exploratory analyses. The paper's findings and limits, for the study overall: PBMC samples for TCRB deep sequencing were selected based on availability. Pseudoprogression seemed to be unrelated to changes in the top peripheral T cell clonotypes found by TCRB sequencing. The authors stated that sample limitations prevented analyses of patient blood samples from being reproduced. Immune responses induced by the vaccine were seen in around 93% of patients across multiple MHC alleles.

Details on this clone: It lacks a known antigen. No base quality information exists; no much larger clone differs at one position.

Preparation of the library involved the immunoSEQ multiplex PCR assay. Rearranged TCR beta chain sequences were amplified using the hsTCRB Kit according to the manufacturer's protocol. Sequencing of TCRB libraries was carried out on an Illumina MiSeq. On the authors' methods: Demultiplexing, trimming and gene mapping were performed with the kit vendor's proprietary platform. In TCRdb, the immuneACCESS table is reduced to in-frame sequences with V and J assigned. These tables do not hold every clone; where another copy was compared, an unresolved V gene accounts for under half, and the others remain unexplained. The V and J calls and clone size were taken over from that table, and D and trimming were inferred from the DNA. The sample has some 70,000 clones on record, over 70% of them singletons. Together, the top ten hold 13% of the sample. Explained via the paper, the time point label denotes: week 23, last vaccination. Each vaccine dose was 300 ug of a 20-mer mutant IDH1 peptide in Montanide, given subcutaneously with topical imiquimod. Newly diagnosed WHO grade 3 or 4 IDH1-mutant astrocytomas showing loss of nuclear ATRX were present in the donors. The samples were drawn from NOA16, a multicentre, single-arm, open-label phase I trial in Germany that tested a mutant IDH1 peptide vaccine in humans for the first time. Genomic DNA for TCRB sequencing was extracted from EDTA blood using the DNeasy Blood and Tissue Kit.

Inclusive of the bounding cysteine and phenylalanine, the CDR3 is 16 residues long. CDR3 DNA only is kept here, 48 bases in frame from base 1. The CDR1 and CDR2 encoded by the germline V gene are MNHNS and SASEGT. At the junction V is shortened by 1 base and J by 4 bases, with 13 bases in between. This material consisted of PBMCs, taken from a glioma patient whose treatment included an IDH1 peptide vaccine. The TCR comes from a man younger than 30 with glioma. The V and J genes are TRBV6-1 and TRBJ1-4; the D gene is not confidently resolved. The DNA sequence follows: TGTGCCAGCAGTGAAGTGAACGTACAGCGTAATGAAAAACTGTTTTTT. The resulting protein is CASSEVNVQRNEKLFF.